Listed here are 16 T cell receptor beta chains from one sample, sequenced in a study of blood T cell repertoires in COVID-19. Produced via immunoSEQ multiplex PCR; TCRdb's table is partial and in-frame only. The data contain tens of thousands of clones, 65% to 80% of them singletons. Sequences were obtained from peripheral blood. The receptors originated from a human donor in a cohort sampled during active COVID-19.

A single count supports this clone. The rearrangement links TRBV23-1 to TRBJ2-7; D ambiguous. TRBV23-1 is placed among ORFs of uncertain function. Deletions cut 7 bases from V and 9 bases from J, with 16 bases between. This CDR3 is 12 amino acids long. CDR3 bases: TGCGCCAGCACCACCACGTACAGAGTGCAGTACTTC. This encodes CASTTTYRVQYF.

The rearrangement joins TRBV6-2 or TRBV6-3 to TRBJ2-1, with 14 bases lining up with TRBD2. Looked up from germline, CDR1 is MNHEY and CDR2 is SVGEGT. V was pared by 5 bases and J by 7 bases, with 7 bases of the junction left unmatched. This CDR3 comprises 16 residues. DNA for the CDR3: TGTGCCAGCAGTCGTACCGGGACTAGCGGGAGTAATGAGCAGTTCTTC. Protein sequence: CASSRTGTSGSNEQFF.

Here the CDR3 reads CASSPPLGSNEKLFF. CDR3 DNA: TGTGCCAGCTCACCCCCGCTAGGATCGAATGAAAAACTGTTTTTT. The chain combines TRBV18 with TRBJ1-4; D unresolved. The CDR3 contains 15 residues. Trimming shortened V by 3 bases and J by 5 bases, and 13 bases separated the two germline ends. In germline, CDR1 is KGHSH, CDR2 LQKENI.

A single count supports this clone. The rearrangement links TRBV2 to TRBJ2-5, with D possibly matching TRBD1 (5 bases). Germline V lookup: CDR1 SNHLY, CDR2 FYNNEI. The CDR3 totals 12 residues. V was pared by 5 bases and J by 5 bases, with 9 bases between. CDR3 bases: TGTGCCAGCAGTCAGGGATCCGAGACCCAGTACTTC. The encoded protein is CASSQGSETQYF.

In DNA, the CDR3 is TGTGCCAGCAGCTTGGGTACTAGCGGGAGTCCGGGCGCCCAGTACTTC. Protein product: CASSLGTSGSPGAQYF. J is TRBJ2-5 and V is TRBV5-6; TRBD2 matches at 11 bases. Germline V gene lookup returns CDR1 SGHDT and CDR2 YYEEEE. The CDR3 loop spans 16 amino acids. Trimming cost V 0 bases and J 9 bases; bases outside gene matches: 10.

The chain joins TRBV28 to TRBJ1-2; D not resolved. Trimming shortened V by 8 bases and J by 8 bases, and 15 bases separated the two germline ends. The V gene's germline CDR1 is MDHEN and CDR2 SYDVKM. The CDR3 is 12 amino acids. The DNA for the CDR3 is TGTGCCAGCTTGGAGGTTTCTCGCGGCTACACCTTC. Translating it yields CASLEVSRGYTF.

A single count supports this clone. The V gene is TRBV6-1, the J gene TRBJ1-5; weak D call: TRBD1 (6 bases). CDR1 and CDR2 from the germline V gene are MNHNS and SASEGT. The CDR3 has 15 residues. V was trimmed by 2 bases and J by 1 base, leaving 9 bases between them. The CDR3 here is CASSENRASNQPQHF. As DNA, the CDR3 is TGTGCCAGCAGTGAAAACAGGGCCAGCAATCAGCCCCAGCATTTT.

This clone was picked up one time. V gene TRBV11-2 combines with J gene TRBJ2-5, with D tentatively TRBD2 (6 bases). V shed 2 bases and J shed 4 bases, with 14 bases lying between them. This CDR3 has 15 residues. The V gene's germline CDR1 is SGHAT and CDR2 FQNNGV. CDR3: CASSLRRDIGETQYF. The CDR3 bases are TGTGCCAGCAGCTTAAGGCGGGATATAGGAGAGACCCAGTACTTC.

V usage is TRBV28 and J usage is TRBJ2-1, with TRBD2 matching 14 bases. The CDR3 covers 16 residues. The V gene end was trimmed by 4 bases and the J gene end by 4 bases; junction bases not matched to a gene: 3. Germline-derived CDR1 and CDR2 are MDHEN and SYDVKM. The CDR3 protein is CASSSGTSGRYNEQFF. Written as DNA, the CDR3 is TGTGCCAGCAGTTCGGGGACTAGCGGGAGATACAATGAGCAGTTCTTC.

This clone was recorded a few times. The CDR3 reads CASRPGLGSGANVLTF. The CDR3 DNA sequence: TGTGCCAGCAGGCCGGGACTTGGCTCTGGGGCCAACGTCCTGACTTTC. The chain links TRBV7-9 to TRBJ2-6; possibly TRBD2 for D (6 bases). Germline values: CDR1 SEHNR, CDR2 FQNEAQ (reference sequence). The CDR3 length is 16 residues. V dropped 6 bases and J dropped 0 bases, with 12 bases sitting between them.

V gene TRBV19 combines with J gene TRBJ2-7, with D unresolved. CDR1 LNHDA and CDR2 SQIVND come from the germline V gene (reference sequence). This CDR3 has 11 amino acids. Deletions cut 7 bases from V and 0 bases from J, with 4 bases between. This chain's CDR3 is CASTDSYEQYF. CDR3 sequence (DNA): TGTGCCAGTACAGACTCCTACGAGCAGTACTTC.

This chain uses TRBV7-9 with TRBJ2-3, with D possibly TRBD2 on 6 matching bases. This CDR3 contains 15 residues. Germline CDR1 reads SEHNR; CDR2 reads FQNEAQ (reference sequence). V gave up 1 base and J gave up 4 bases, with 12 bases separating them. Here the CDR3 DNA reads TGTGCCAGCAGCTTAGGGTTCTCGGGGGCAGATACGCAGTATTTT. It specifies CASSLGFSGADTQYF. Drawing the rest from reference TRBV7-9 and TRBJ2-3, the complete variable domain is DTGVSQNPRHKITKRGQNVTFRCDPISEHNRLYWYRQTLGQGPEFLTYFQNEAQLEKSRLLSDRFSAERPKGSFSTLEIQRTEQGDSAMYLCASSLGFSGADTQYFGPGTRLTVL.

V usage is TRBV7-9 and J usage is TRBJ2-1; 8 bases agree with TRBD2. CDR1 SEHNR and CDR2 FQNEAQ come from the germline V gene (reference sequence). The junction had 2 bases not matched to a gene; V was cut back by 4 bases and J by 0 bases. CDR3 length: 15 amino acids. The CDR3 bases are TGTGCCAGCAGCTCCGGGACTAGCTCCTACAATGAGCAGTTCTTC. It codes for CASSSGTSSYNEQFF. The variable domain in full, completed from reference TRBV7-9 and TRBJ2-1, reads DTGVSQNPRHKITKRGQNVTFRCDPISEHNRLYWYRQTLGQGPEFLTYFQNEAQLEKSRLLSDRFSAERPKGSFSTLEIQRTEQGDSAMYLCASSSGTSSYNEQFFGPGTRLTVL.

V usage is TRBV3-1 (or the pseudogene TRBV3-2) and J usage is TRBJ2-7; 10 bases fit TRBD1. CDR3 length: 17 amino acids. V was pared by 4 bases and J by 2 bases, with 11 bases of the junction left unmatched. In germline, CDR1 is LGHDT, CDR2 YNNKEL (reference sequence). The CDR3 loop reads CASSRTGRGTGAYEQYF. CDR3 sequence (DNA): TGTGCCAGCAGCCGCACGGGACGGGGGACAGGGGCCTACGAGCAGTACTTC.

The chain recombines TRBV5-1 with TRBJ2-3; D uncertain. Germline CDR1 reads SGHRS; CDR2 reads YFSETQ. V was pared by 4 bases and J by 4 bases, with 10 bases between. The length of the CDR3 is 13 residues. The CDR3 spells CASSIGAPDTQYF. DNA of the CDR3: TGCGCCAGCAGCATTGGAGCACCAGATACGCAGTATTTT.

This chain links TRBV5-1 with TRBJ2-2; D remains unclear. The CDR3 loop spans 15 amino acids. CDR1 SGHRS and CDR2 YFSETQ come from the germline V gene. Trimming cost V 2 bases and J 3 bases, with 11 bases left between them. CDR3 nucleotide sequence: TGCGCCAGCAGCTTAGAGTACAGAGACACCGGGGAGCTGTTTTTT. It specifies CASSLEYRDTGELFF.